This TCR beta chain was captured by sequencing in a study of blood T cell repertoires in COVID-19. The data were produced by immunoSEQ multiplex PCR, yet TCRdb's version contains in-frame clones alone and is incomplete. The sample lists under 150,000 clones, approximately 79% occurring once. This CDR3 has 13 amino acids. Trimming left V 0 bases short and J 9 bases short, with 10 bases between. Germline lookup yields CDR1 SGHAT and CDR2 FQNNGV. This clone has a single count. V is TRBV11-2 and J is TRBJ2-3; a possible D gene is TRBD1 (5 bases). Sequencing was performed on peripheral blood. This sequence was found in a man aged 45 to 65 with active or convalescent COVID-19. CDR3 in amino acids: CASSLEPRVTQYF. DNA of the CDR3: TGTGCCAGCAGCTTAGAGCCCAGGGTGACGCAGTATTTT.